The 12 T cell receptor beta chains given below trace back to one sample, sequenced in a study of OX40 agonist ivuxolimab in advanced cancers. Some clones are missing from TCRdb's copy, which holds only in-frame ones; the method was immunoSEQ multiplex PCR. The sample shows fewer than 25,000 clones, approximately 80% of them seen only once. This specimen consisted of CD4+ or CD8+ T cells sorted from blood, obtained in a trial of the OX40 agonist ivuxolimab. These receptors originate from an adult with an advanced solid tumor such as melanoma, head and neck, liver or kidney cancer.

This chain joins TRBV14 and TRBJ2-5; TRBD2 aligns across 10 bases. V trimming: 0 bases; J trimming: 1 base; junction bases outside the gene matches: 11. Germline V gene data show CDR1 as SGHDN and CDR2 as FVKESK. This CDR3 is built from 19 residues. The CDR3 DNA sequence: TGTGCCAGCAGCCAAGATTGGGCTAGCGGGGGTCTATTCCAAGAGACCCAGTACTTC. This gives the protein CASSQDWASGGLFQETQYF.

The chain links TRBV18 to TRBJ1-1; weak D call: TRBD1 (6 bases). Trimming pared 3 bases from V and 0 bases from J, leaving 11 bases between. The CDR3 totals 15 residues. Germline CDR1 reads KGHSH; CDR2 reads LQKENI. The CDR3 protein is CASSPADSLNTEAFF. CDR3 DNA: TGTGCCAGCTCACCCGCGGACAGCCTGAACACTGAAGCTTTCTTT.

V is TRBV9 and J is TRBJ1-2, with D possibly TRBD1 on 5 matching bases. The V end was cut by 4 bases, the J end by 2 bases, with 12 bases between. The CDR3 is made up of 14 amino acids. The germline CDR1 and CDR2 sequences are SGDLS and YYNGEE. The CDR3 nucleotides read TGTGCCAGCAGCTCCTCGGGGGGGAACTATGGCTACACCTTC. Protein: CASSSSGGNYGYTF.

In nucleotides, the CDR3 is TGTGCCAGCAGCTACGGAGATACGCAGTATTTT. It is translated as CASSYGDTQYF. The chain has TRBV7-6 and TRBJ2-3; no firm D call. The CDR3 runs 11 residues. Looked up from germline, CDR1 is SGHVS and CDR2 is FNYEAQ. Trimming removed 4 bases at V and 5 bases at J, with 4 bases between.

This clone was detected a few times. The CDR3 loop is CASSYLPYEQYF. The CDR3 DNA sequence: TGTGCCAGCAGTTACTTACCCTACGAGCAGTACTTC. The chain combines TRBV6-6 with TRBJ2-7; no definite D call. This CDR3 comprises 12 residues. Between the trimmed V and J ends, which lost 1 base and 2 bases, there was a span of 3 bases. Germline V lookup: CDR1 MNHNY, CDR2 SVGAGI (reference sequence).

The chain recombines TRBV6-5 with TRBJ2-5, with 9 positions matching TRBD1. V trimming: 7 bases; J trimming: 5 bases; junction bases outside the gene matches: 5. CDR3 length: 13 residues. Germline V CDR1 and CDR2: MNHEY, SVGAGI. In DNA, the CDR3 is TGTGCCAGCACCCAACAGGGGGCCGAGACCCAGTACTTC. Protein product: CASTQQGAETQYF.

In DNA form, the CDR3 reads TGTGCCAGCAGTTTATTTGAGCCCCCTACCTACGAGCAGTACTTC. Amino acids: CASSLFEPPTYEQYF. V and J are TRBV27 and TRBJ2-7; the D is unclear. The germline V and J ends were trimmed by 1 base and 2 bases, with 12 bases remaining between them. The CDR3 has 15 amino acids. The germline V gene has CDR1 MNHEY and CDR2 SMNVEV (reference sequence).

The chain recombines TRBV7-9 with TRBJ1-2; D is perhaps TRBD1 (6 bases). The CDR3 consists of 15 residues. Deletions cut 3 bases from V and 6 bases from J, with 17 bases between. Germline CDR1 SEHNR, CDR2 FQNEAQ (reference sequence). The CDR3 DNA reads TGTGCCAGCAGCTTTGGGGACACACCGAGGGATGGCTACACCTTC. It encodes CASSFGDTPRDGYTF.

CDR3 sequence: CASSPYLGAWEQYF. CDR3 DNA: TGCGCCAGCAGCCCCTACCTAGGGGCTTGGGAGCAGTACTTC. The chain is built from TRBV4-1 and TRBJ2-7, with a weak D call TRBD1 (5 bases). V was cut by 4 bases and J by 7 bases, with 17 bases left in between. The CDR3 runs to 14 residues. Germline assignment: CDR1 MGHRA and CDR2 YSYEKL.

The genes are TRBV18 and TRBJ2-4; D remains ambiguous. With 0 bases removed from V and 0 bases from J, the gap between germline ends came to 9 bases. This CDR3 is 16 amino acids long. Germline loops: CDR1 KGHSH, CDR2 LQKENI. DNA for the CDR3: TGTGCCAGCTCACCACCCCCTCGGCTAGCCAAAAACATTCAGTACTTC. It translates to CASSPPPRLAKNIQYF.

The V and J genes are TRBV27 and TRBJ2-1, with D tentatively TRBD1 or TRBD2 (7 bases each). The CDR3 sequence is 16 residues long. V lost 4 bases, J lost 3 bases, and 16 bases lay in between. Germline CDR1 MNHEY, CDR2 SMNVEV (reference sequence). The chain's CDR3 is CASSSGGGLLYNEQFF. The CDR3, as DNA: TGTGCCAGCAGTTCAGGGGGGGGACTCCTCTACAATGAGCAGTTCTTC.

This rearrangement joins TRBV6-6 to TRBJ2-1; the match to TRBD2 covers 7 bases. The CDR3 consists of 13 residues. Unmatched junction bases numbered 10, after V lost 11 bases and J lost 6 bases. Germline CDR1 MNHNY, CDR2 SVGAGI (reference sequence). CDR3 protein: CAGGRDETNEQFF. CDR3 nucleotides: TGTGCCGGTGGGAGGGACGAAACCAATGAGCAGTTCTTC.